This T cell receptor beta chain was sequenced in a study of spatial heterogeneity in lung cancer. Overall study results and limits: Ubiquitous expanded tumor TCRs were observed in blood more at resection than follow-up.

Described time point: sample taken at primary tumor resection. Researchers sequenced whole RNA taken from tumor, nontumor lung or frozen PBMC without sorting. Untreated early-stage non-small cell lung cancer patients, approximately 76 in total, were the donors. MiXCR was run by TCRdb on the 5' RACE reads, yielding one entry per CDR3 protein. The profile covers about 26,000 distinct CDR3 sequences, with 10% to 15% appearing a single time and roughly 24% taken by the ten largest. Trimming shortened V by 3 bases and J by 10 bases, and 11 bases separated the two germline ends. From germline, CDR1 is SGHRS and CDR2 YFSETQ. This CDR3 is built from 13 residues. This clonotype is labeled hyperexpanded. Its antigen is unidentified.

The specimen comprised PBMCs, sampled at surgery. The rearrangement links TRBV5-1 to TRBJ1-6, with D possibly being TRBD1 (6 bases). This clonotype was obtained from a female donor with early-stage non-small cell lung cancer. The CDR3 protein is CASSSGVQSPLHF. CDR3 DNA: TGCGCCAGCAGCTCAGGGGTCCAGTCACCCCTCCACTTT.